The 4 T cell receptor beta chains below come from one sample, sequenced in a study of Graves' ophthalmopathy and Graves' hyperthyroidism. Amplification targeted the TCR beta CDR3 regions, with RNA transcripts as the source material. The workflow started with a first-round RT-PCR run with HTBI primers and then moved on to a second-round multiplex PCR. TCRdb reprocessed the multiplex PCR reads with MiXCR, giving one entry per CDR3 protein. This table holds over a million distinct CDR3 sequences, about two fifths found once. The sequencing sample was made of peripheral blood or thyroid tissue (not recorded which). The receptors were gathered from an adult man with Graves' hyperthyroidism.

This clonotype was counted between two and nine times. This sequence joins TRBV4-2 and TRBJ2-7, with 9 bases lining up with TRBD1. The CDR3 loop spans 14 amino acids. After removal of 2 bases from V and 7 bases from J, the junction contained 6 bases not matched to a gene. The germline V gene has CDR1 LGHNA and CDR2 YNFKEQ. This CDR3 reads CASSQWTGAGEQYF. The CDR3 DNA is TGTGCCAGCAGCCAATGGACAGGGGCGGGGGAGCAGTACTTC.

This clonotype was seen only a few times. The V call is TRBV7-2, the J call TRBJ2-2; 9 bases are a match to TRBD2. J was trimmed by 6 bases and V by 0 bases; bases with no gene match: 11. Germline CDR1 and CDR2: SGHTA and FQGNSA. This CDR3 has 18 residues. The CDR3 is CASSLALAGRIRAGELFF. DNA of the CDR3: TGTGCCAGCAGCTTAGCCCTAGCGGGAAGGATCCGGGCCGGGGAGCTGTTTTTT.

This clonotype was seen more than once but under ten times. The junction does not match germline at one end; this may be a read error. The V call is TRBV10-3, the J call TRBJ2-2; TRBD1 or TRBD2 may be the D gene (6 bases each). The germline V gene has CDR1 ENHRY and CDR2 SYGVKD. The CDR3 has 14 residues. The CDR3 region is CASSGGPDTGELFF. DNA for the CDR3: TGTGCCAGCAGTGGGGGGCCGGACACCGGGGAGCTGTTTTTT.

CDR3 in amino acids: CASPQGRNYGYTF. In DNA, the CDR3 is TGTGCCAGCCCACAGGGCAGAAACTATGGCTACACCTTC. This chain connects TRBV2 to TRBJ1-2, with a tentative D call TRBD1 (6 bases). Per germline, CDR1 SNHLY and CDR2 FYNNEI. There are 13 residues in the CDR3. Trimming cost V 8 bases and J 2 bases, with 12 bases left between them.